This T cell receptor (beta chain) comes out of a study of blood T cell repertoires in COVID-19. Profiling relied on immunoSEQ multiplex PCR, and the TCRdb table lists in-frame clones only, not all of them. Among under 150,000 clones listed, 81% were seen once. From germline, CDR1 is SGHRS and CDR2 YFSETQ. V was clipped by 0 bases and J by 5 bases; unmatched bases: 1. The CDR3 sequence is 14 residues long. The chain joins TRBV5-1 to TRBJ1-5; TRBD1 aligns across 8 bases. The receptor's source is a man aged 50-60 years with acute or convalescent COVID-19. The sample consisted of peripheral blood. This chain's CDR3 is CASSLETGDQPQHF. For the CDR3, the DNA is TGCGCCAGCAGCTTGGAGACAGGGGATCAGCCCCAGCATTTT.